A single sample is the source of the 27 T cell receptor beta chains below, sequenced in a study of Graves' ophthalmopathy and Graves' hyperthyroidism. The authors amplified TCR beta CDR3 regions, and they did so from RNA transcripts for repertoire sequencing. HTBI-primed RT-PCR formed the first round, and a multiplex PCR formed the second. From the multiplex PCR reads, TCRdb called clonotypes with MiXCR, one entry per CDR3 protein. The table includes about 200,000 distinct CDR3 sequences, approximately 28% detected once. Input material: peripheral blood. Source of these receptors: a man aged 50 to 59 with Graves' ophthalmopathy.

In this sample, this clonotype turned up many times. The chain employs TRBV11-2 and TRBJ2-5; 7 bases align to TRBD2. CDR3 size: 17 residues. V was clipped by 2 bases and J by 2 bases; unmatched bases: 11. Germline CDR1 is SGHAT and CDR2 is FQNNGV. CDR3 sequence reads: CASSLRGSGLLQETQYF. CDR3 nucleotide sequence: TGTGCCAGCAGCTTAAGGGGCTCGGGACTACTTCAAGAGACCCAGTACTTC.

This clonotype was recorded many times. This chain links TRBV18 with TRBJ1-3; D is uncertain. V gave up 3 bases and J gave up 0 bases, with 6 bases separating them. The germline gives CDR1 KGHSH, CDR2 LQKENI. The CDR3 has 14 residues. CDR3 in amino acids: CASSPALSGNTIYF. The CDR3 DNA follows: TGTGCCAGCTCACCGGCGCTCTCTGGAAACACCATATATTTT.

CDR3 loop: CASNDRGSYEQYF. In DNA form, the CDR3 reads TGTGCCAGTAACGATAGGGGTTCGTACGAGCAGTACTTC. The gene calls are TRBV19 and TRBJ2-7; maybe TRBD1 (5 bases). CDR1 is LNHDA and CDR2 is SQIVND in the germline V gene (reference sequence). This CDR3 is built from 13 residues. V was shortened by 7 bases and J by 4 bases, with 14 bases between the two germline ends. The full variable domain, with the rest looked up from reference TRBV19 and TRBJ2-7, is DGGITQSPKYLFRKEGQNVTLSCEQNLNHDAMYWYRQDPGQGLRLIYYSQIVNDFQKGDIAEGYSVSREKKESFPLTVTSAQKNPTAFYLCASNDRGSYEQYFGPGTRLTVT.

V is TRBV6-2 or TRBV6-3 and J is TRBJ2-7; D ambiguous. The germline CDR1 and CDR2 sequences are MNHEY and SVGEGT. CDR3 length: 12 amino acids. The V end lost 2 bases, the J end lost 2 bases, and 4 bases lay between the germline ends. This CDR3 reads CASSYPAYEQYF. For the CDR3, the DNA is TGTGCCAGCAGTTACCCCGCCTACGAGCAGTACTTC.

This clonotype was seen many times. The rearrangement uses TRBV6-5 and TRBJ2-7, with D perhaps TRBD2 (5 bases). The CDR3 consists of 14 residues. Trimming left V 2 bases short and J 2 bases short, with 10 bases between. Germline V gene lookup returns CDR1 MNHEY and CDR2 SVGAGI. The CDR3 region is CASSYGSGPYEQYF. CDR3 nucleotide sequence: TGTGCCAGCAGTTACGGGAGTGGACCCTACGAGCAGTACTTC.

The sample holds many counts of this clonotype. The chain uses TRBV11-3 and TRBJ2-7; D may be TRBD2 (5 bases). V gave up 3 bases and J gave up 6 bases, with 21 bases separating them. CDR3 length: 16 amino acids. Germline CDR1 is SGHNT and CDR2 is YENEEA. As DNA, the CDR3 is TGTGCCAGCAGCTTGGATTGGAGGACTGTCACTGGCGAGCAGTACTTC. It encodes CASSLDWRTVTGEQYF.

The sample holds many counts of this clonotype. The CDR3 DNA reads TGCGCCAGCCGGCCGGGAACGGGGAACGAGCAGTACTTC. The encoded protein is CASRPGTGNEQYF. The rearrangement links TRBV5-1 to TRBJ2-7; D might be TRBD2 (5 bases). V was clipped by 7 bases and J by 5 bases, with 16 bases between them. The germline gives CDR1 SGHRS, CDR2 YFSETQ. The CDR3 is 13 residues long.

This chain joins TRBV4-1 and TRBJ1-5; D gene ambiguous. V lost 0 bases and J lost 7, with 10 bases in between. Germline CDR1 is MGHRA and CDR2 is YSYEKL. The CDR3 is 14 amino acids. CDR3 nucleotide sequence: TGCGCCAGCAGCCAAGACGGAGGGAACCAGCCCCAGCATTTT. Translated: CASSQDGGNQPQHF.

J is TRBJ1-5 and V is TRBV28; tentative D call: TRBD1 (5 bases). V shed 6 bases and J shed 6 bases, with 12 bases lying between them. The germline CDR1 and CDR2 sequences are MDHEN and SYDVKM. The CDR3 spans 13 residues. CDR3 amino acids: CASSIREAQPQHF. CDR3 DNA: TGTGCCAGCAGCATCAGGGAGGCTCAGCCCCAGCATTTT.

This clonotype has a count of ten or more. The CDR3 nucleotides are TGTGCCAGTAGTTCGGACCCTCGAGGCTATGGCTACACCTTC. Amino acid sequence: CASSSDPRGYGYTF. This chain links TRBV19 with TRBJ1-2, with D unclear. This CDR3 has 14 amino acids. CDR1 and CDR2 from the germline V gene are LNHDA and SQIVND (reference sequence). V was pared by 5 bases and J by 4 bases, with 14 bases between.

This clonotype was seen at least ten times. V usage is TRBV29-1 and J usage is TRBJ1-1; TRBD1 is a possible D gene (6 bases). This CDR3 has 15 amino acids. Germline V lookup: CDR1 SQVTM, CDR2 ANQGSEA. V shed 4 bases and J shed 4 bases, with 19 bases lying between them. CDR3 residues: CSVGRGGRRSTEAFF. The CDR3 DNA reads as TGCAGCGTTGGTAGAGGGGGACGCCGGAGCACTGAAGCTTTCTTT.

This clonotype showed up many times. V is TRBV11-2 and J is TRBJ2-2, with 9 bases matching TRBD2. The CDR3 consists of 14 residues. CDR1 is SGHAT, CDR2 FQNNGV, per germline. The trim removed 10 bases at V and 4 bases at J, leaving 7 bases unmatched. The CDR3: CATRRLAATGELFF. CDR3 coding DNA: TGTGCCACCCGCCGACTAGCGGCCACCGGGGAGCTGTTTTTT.

This clonotype was detected many times. CDR3 in amino acids: CASSLEGAPNTGELFF. The CDR3 region has the DNA TGCGCCAGCAGCTTGGAGGGGGCCCCGAACACCGGGGAGCTGTTTTTT. This chain links TRBV5-1 with TRBJ2-2; 7 bases line up with TRBD1. Germline V lookup: CDR1 SGHRS, CDR2 YFSETQ. The CDR3 spans 16 residues. The J segment lost 0 bases and the V segment lost 0 bases, leaving 2 bases of the junction unmatched.

The table lists this clonotype with many counts. The chain links TRBV28 to TRBJ2-5, with 8 bases that match TRBD1. Germline V lookup: CDR1 MDHEN, CDR2 SYDVKM. This CDR3 is built from 16 residues. J was trimmed by 5 bases and V by 3 bases; bases with no gene match: 11. This CDR3 is CASSLPGQAIFETQYF. CDR3 nucleotide sequence: TGTGCCAGCAGTTTGCCGGGACAGGCGATTTTTGAGACCCAGTACTTC.

This clonotype was counted ten times or more. In DNA, the CDR3 is TGTGCCAGCTCACCGTTTATAAATCAGCCCCAGCATTTT. The encoded protein is CASSPFINQPQHF. The genes are TRBV18 and TRBJ1-5, with D unresolved. Trimming left V 3 bases short and J 4 bases short, with 7 bases between. Germline CDR1 and CDR2: KGHSH and LQKENI. The CDR3 consists of 13 residues.

Ten or more counts support this clonotype. V and J are TRBV9 and TRBJ2-7, with D possibly matching TRBD2 (6 bases). Trimming took off 0 bases at V and 3 bases at J, with 10 bases between the two ends. Germline V gives CDR1 SGDLS, CDR2 YYNGEE. The CDR3 has 14 amino acids. The CDR3: CASSVGAGNYEQYF. In DNA form, the CDR3 reads TGTGCCAGCAGCGTAGGGGCGGGAAACTACGAGCAGTACTTC. The whole variable domain, filled in from reference TRBV9 and TRBJ2-7, reads DSGVTQTPKHLITATGQRVTLRCSPRSGDLSVYWYQQSLDQGLQFLIQYYNGEERAKGNILERFSAQQFPDLHSELNLSSLELGDSALYFCASSVGAGNYEQYFGPGTRLTVT.

This clonotype was seen many times. The rearrangement uses TRBV3-1 and TRBJ2-5, with D tentatively TRBD2 (7 bases). This CDR3 region has 14 residues. The germline V gene encodes CDR1 LGHDT and CDR2 YNNKEL (reference sequence). Between the trimmed V and J ends, which lost 3 bases and 5 bases, there was a span of 13 bases. CDR3 nucleotides: TGTGCCAGCAGCCAGGGGGGGCTCGAGGAGACCCAGTACTTC. Its protein is CASSQGGLEETQYF.

This clonotype has at least ten counts. V and J are TRBV12-3 or TRBV12-4 and TRBJ1-2, with TRBD1 as a possible D gene (5 bases). V shed 5 bases and J shed 4 bases, with 20 bases lying between them. This CDR3 has 16 amino acids. The CDR3 nucleotides are TGTGCCAGCAGTACGGAGGGCCAGGGAAGGTCCTATGGCTACACCTTC. This translates into CASSTEGQGRSYGYTF.

This clonotype was recorded at least ten times. The CDR3 coding sequence is TGTGCCAGTAGTGCAGCCCGAGACAGATTCAGGGAGCAGTACTTC. Protein product: CASSAARDRFREQYF. The rearrangement links TRBV19 to TRBJ2-7; D might be TRBD1 (5 bases). Per germline, CDR1 LNHDA and CDR2 SQIVND (reference sequence). The CDR3 is 15 residues long. The germline V and J ends were trimmed by 5 bases and 7 bases, with 21 bases remaining between them.

The J gene is TRBJ2-7, the V gene TRBV7-2; D tentatively fits TRBD1 or TRBD2 (5 bases each). The CDR3 runs to 14 residues. The germline V and J ends were trimmed by 5 bases and 2 bases, with 13 bases remaining between them. Germline CDR1 and CDR2: SGHTA and FQGNSA. This chain's CDR3 is CASSPTTGPYEQYF. CDR3 nucleotides: TGTGCCAGCAGCCCCACGACGGGGCCCTACGAGCAGTACTTC.

This clonotype has at least ten counts. This sequence joins TRBV29-1 and TRBJ1-1; 7 bases line up with TRBD1. There are 12 residues in the CDR3. V shed 8 bases and J 10 bases; nucleotides not matched to a gene: 13. Germline lookup yields CDR1 SQVTM and CDR2 ANQGSEA. The CDR3 loop is CSNRGVGTAAFF. DNA for the CDR3: TGCAGCAATAGGGGAGTTGGGACAGCAGCTTTCTTT.

V usage is TRBV28 and J usage is TRBJ1-2; D gene uncertain. The CDR3 has 13 amino acids. Trimming took 3 bases from V and 5 from J, leaving 10 bases between them. Germline V CDR1 and CDR2: MDHEN, SYDVKM. The chain's CDR3 is CASSLSVKYGYTF. The CDR3 bases are TGTGCCAGCAGTTTGTCGGTGAAATATGGCTACACCTTC.

This clonotype was seen a handful of times. The chain is built from TRBV6-5 and TRBJ1-3, with D possibly being TRBD1 (5 bases). CDR3 size: 17 residues. Germline V gives CDR1 MNHEY, CDR2 SVGAGI. Between the trimmed V and J ends, which lost 4 bases and 0 bases, there was a span of 16 bases. The CDR3 DNA reads as TGTGCCAGCAGTTCGGGAGGGGCACCTCGCTCTGGAAACACCATATATTTT. Amino acids: CASSSGGAPRSGNTIYF.

This clonotype came up many times. The chain links TRBV12-3 or TRBV12-4 to TRBJ2-5; D is undetermined. CDR3 size: 13 residues. The V and J ends lost 1 base and 0 bases respectively, with 3 bases between them. The CDR3 region is CASSLEYQETQYF. CDR3 coding DNA: TGTGCCAGCAGTTTAGAGTACCAAGAGACCCAGTACTTC.

This rearrangement joins TRBV12-3 or TRBV12-4 to TRBJ2-7; TRBD1 matches 8 bases. V trimming: 7 bases; J trimming: 1 base; junction bases outside the gene matches: 6. The CDR3 sequence is 14 residues long. CDR3 loop: CASNPQGVSYEQYF. The CDR3 DNA is TGTGCCAGCAACCCACAGGGGGTGTCCTACGAGCAGTACTTC.

This clonotype came up many times. This chain links TRBV27 with TRBJ2-5, with 12 positions matching TRBD2. The CDR3 has 18 residues. The V and J ends lost 2 bases and 2 bases, in that order; junction bases with no gene match: 9. The V gene's germline CDR1 is MNHEY and CDR2 SMNVEV (reference sequence). The CDR3 nucleotides are TGTGCCAGCAGTTTAATCGGGACTAGCGGGTTTCGTCAAGAGACCCAGTACTTC. Residues: CASSLIGTSGFRQETQYF.

This clonotype was counted at least ten times. The gene calls are TRBV3-1 and TRBJ1-6; D remains ambiguous. This CDR3 has 15 amino acids. CDR1 LGHDT and CDR2 YNNKEL come from the germline V gene (reference sequence). V was clipped by 2 bases and J by 7 bases, with 12 bases between them. DNA of the CDR3: TGTGCCAGCAGCCAATCGGATCTAGTGAATTCACCCCTCCACTTT. Translated: CASSQSDLVNSPLHF.